The T cell receptor beta chain under discussion was sequenced for a study of blood T cell repertoires in COVID-19 (dated by TCRdb to 2018 to 2020). Regarding the study in general: The collaborator samples originated in the United States, Italy and Spain and spanned the acute and convalescent phases of COVID-19. Where available, HLA class I and class II types were taken from metadata supplied by the sample provider and were not determined by assay-based typing. The repertoires were made available in a free public database intended to serve as a resource for research on the immune response to SARS-CoV-2. Sample metadata almost always included a de-identified subject ID, COVID-19 status, age in years and sex. Deeply sampled blood TCRbeta repertoires from subjects exposed to, actively infected with, or recovered from COVID-19 were included in the dataset. Samples came from the ongoing ImmuneRACE study (first 160 participants) plus 1,254 subjects from 6 global collaborators. The prospective study material was composed of cDNA or gDNA derived from T cells, B-cell-depleted T cells, or PBMCs. On the study overall, not on this receptor specifically: Clinical and demographic metadata were provided uncurated, with the amount varying by source and participant.

TCRbeta CDR3 regions were amplified from genomic DNA by means of the immunoSEQ Assay, a bias-controlled multiplex PCR. As for the authors' bioinformatics: The number of nucleated cells in each sample was estimated from the amplification of reference gene primers within the assay. To quantify the absolute abundance of each unique TCRbeta CDR3 rearrangement, sequence reads were collapsed and filtered. For each sample, productive Simpson clonality was calculated as the square root of Simpson's diversity index over productive rearrangements. The table comes from immuneACCESS by way of TCRdb, which keeps in-frame sequences with V and J called. Part of the clones is missing from these tables; in studies checked, under half for an unresolved V gene and the rest for unknown reasons. V and J calls plus clone size are reproduced from that table; the DNA served to infer D and trimming. Within this sample are about 140,000 clones, with almost 90% of them counted one time only. Together, the top ten hold roughly 1.4% of the sample.

Spanning cysteine to phenylalanine, the CDR3 consists of 14 amino acids. Just the 42-base CDR3 DNA is kept, in frame starting at base 1. CDR1 and CDR2 are read off the germline V gene as MNHNS and SASEGT. V is shortened by 3 bases, J by 3 bases, and the region joining them spans 8 bases. Each collaborating institution followed its own protocols to collect whole blood in K2EDTA tubes. For TCRbeta analysis, collaborators shipped samples in one of three forms: frozen whole blood, isolated PBMCs, or DNA extracted from either of those sample types. With regard to this clone: Its target antigen remains unknown. Per-base qualities were not stored, and no clone one base away is much larger.

The chain links TRBV6-1 with TRBJ2-2, with the D gene call left open. The sample comprised peripheral blood. This receptor was taken from an older woman with acute or convalescent COVID-19. Here is the DNA: TGTGCCAGCAGTGATAATCGGGACACCGGGGAGCTGTTTTTT. This encodes CASSDNRDTGELFF.